This T cell receptor (beta chain) was recorded in a study of shared clonotypes between healthy human individuals. This clone was seen a few times. The sample carries other DNA sequences with the same CDR3. Profiling relied on immunoSEQ multiplex PCR, and the TCRdb table lists in-frame clones only, not all of them. The data hold roughly 2,500,000 clones, with more than 85% observed a single time. With 0 bases removed from V and 0 bases from J, the gap between germline ends came to 7 bases. This CDR3 has 16 amino acids. Germline values: CDR1 SGHRS, CDR2 YFSETQ. The receptor was isolated from a man aged 18 to 30 in good health. Some clones in this sample may be carry-over from other donors' samples. Sequenced material: naive CD4+ T cells from PBMCs. Subset specified: CD45RA+ positively selected. This chain joins TRBV5-1 and TRBJ2-6; D not certain. CDR3 amino acids: CASSLGPTSGANVLTF. CDR3 coding DNA: TGCGCCAGCAGCTTGGGACCGACCTCTGGGGCCAACGTCCTGACTTTC.